This TCR beta chain was documented in a study of blood T cell repertoires in COVID-19. Whole-study context: There were acute and convalescent COVID-19 samples, and they came from the United States, Italy and Spain.

TCRdb's table, derived via immunoSEQ multiplex PCR, lists solely in-frame clones and lacks some. The sample shows 200,000 to 250,000 clones, approximately 90% of them seen only once. In this sample, this clone turned up a few times. The Seattle patients, enrolled during active infection, were followed longitudinally. This receptor was obtained from a man aged 45-60 years with COVID-19, enrolled during active disease. The sequencing input was peripheral blood.

The CDR3: CASKDGGRGTAQHF. The CDR3 coding sequence is TGTGCCAGTAAGGACGGGGGTCGTGGGACGGCCCAGCATTTT. This rearrangement joins TRBV19 to TRBJ1-5; D perhaps matches TRBD1 (5 bases). Germline lookup yields CDR1 LNHDA and CDR2 SQIVND (reference sequence). V lost 7 bases and J 11 bases, leaving 21 bases between the germline ends. The CDR3 consists of 14 residues.